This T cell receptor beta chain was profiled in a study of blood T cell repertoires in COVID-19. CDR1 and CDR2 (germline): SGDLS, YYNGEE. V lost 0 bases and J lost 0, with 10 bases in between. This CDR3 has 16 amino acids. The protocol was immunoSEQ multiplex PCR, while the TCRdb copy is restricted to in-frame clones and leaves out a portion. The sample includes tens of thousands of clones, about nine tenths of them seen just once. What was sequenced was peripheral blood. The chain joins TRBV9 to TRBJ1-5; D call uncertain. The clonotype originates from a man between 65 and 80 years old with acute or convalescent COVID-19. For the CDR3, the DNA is TGTGCCAGCAGCGTAGGAAGAGGAGATAGCAATCAGCCCCAGCATTTT. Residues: CASSVGRGDSNQPQHF.